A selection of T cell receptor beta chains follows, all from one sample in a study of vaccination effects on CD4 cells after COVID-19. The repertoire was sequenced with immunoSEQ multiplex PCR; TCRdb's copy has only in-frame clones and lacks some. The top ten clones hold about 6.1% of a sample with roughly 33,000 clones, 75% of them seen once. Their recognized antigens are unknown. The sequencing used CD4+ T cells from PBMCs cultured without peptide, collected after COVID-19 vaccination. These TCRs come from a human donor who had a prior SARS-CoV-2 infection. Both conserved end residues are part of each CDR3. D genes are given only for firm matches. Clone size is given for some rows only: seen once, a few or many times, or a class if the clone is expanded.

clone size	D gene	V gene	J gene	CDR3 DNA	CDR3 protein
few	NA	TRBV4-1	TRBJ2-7	TGCGCCAGCAGCCCCCGACAGGTCTACCCCAAAGGGCAGTACTTC	CASSPRQVYPKGQYF
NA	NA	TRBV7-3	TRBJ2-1	TGTGCCAGCAGCTTTTCGGGCGGATCCTACAATGAGCAGTTCTTC	CASSFSGGSYNEQFF
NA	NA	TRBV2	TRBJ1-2	TGTGCCAGCAGATACGACAGCAGCTATGGCTACACCTTC	CASRYDSSYGYTF
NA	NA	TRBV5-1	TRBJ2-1	TGCGCCAGCAGCCTAGCGTCGCCGGGGAATGAGCAGTTCTTC	CASSLASPGNEQFF
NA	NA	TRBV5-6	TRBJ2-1	TGTGCCAGCAGCTTAGACAGTTACAATGAGCAGTTCTTC	CASSLDSYNEQFF
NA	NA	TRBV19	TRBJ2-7	TGTGCCAGTAGTATAACGTCCGGGGGTAGGTACGAGCAGTACTTC	CASSITSGGRYEQYF
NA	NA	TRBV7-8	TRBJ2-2	TGTGCCAGCAGCTTAATGGGACGGGGCGCCGGGGAGCTGTTTTTT	CASSLMGRGAGELFF
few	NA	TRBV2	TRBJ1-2	TGTGCCAGCGGTGAATATGGCTACACCTTC	CASGEYGYTF
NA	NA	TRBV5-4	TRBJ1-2	TGTGCCAGCAGCTTGGTTTCGGAAAACTATGGCTACACCTTC	CASSLVSENYGYTF
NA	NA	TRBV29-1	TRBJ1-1	TGCAGCGCCGCCCAGTCCGGGACGAACACTGAAGCTTTCTTT	CSAAQSGTNTEAFF
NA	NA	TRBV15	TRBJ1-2	TGTGCCACCAGCAGAGTTGAGAGAAACTATGGCTACACCTTC	CATSRVERNYGYTF
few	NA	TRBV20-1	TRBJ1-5	TGCAGTGCTAGTGCAGTGACTAGCAATCAGCCCCAGCATTTT	CSASAVTSNQPQHF
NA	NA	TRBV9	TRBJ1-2	TGTGCCAGCAGCAACGGGGGGCGCGGCTATGGCTACACCTTC	CASSNGGRGYGYTF
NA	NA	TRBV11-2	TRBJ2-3	TGTGCCAGCAGCTTATCTAGTCGGACGGCAGATACGCAGTATTTT	CASSLSSRTADTQYF
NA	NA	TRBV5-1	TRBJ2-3	TGCGCCAGCAGCGTTACAGATACGCAGTATTTT	CASSVTDTQYF
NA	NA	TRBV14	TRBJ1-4	TGTGCCAGCAGCCGGACAGTTGATAATGAAAAACTGTTTTTT	CASSRTVDNEKLFF
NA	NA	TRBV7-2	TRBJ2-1	TGTGCCAGCAGCTCCACTAGCTCCTCCTACAATGAGCAGTTCTTC	CASSSTSSSYNEQFF
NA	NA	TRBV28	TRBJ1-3	TGTGCCAGTTCCCCTCTGAGCTCCCGCTCTGGAAACACCATATATTTT	CASSPLSSRSGNTIYF
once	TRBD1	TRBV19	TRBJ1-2	TGTGCCAGTAAAGGGCAGGGGGCGGCCTATGGCTACACCTTC	CASKGQGAAYGYTF
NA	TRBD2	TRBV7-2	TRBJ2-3	TGTGCCAGCAGCCTACGGGGGGAGGGACTACCTCCTATGTGGCAGTATTTT	CASSLRGEGLPPMWQYF
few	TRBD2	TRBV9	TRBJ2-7	TGTGCCAGCAGCGTAGGGGAAAAGGGCGGGGGAAGCTCCTACGAGCAGTACTTC	CASSVGEKGGGSSYEQYF
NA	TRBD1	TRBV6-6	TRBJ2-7	TGTGCCAGCAGTCCAATGTTGGGGACAGGTAGTACCTCCGGTGAGCAGTACTTC	CASSPMLGTGSTSGEQYF
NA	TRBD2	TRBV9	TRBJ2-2	TGTGCCAGCAGCGTAGGACTAGCCCTCAACACCGGGGAGCTGTTTTTT	CASSVGLALNTGELFF
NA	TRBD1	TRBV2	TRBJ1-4	TGTGCCAGCAGTGAAACGGGGACAGGGTACGAAAAACTGTTTTTT	CASSETGTGYEKLFF
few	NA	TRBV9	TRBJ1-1	TGTGCCAGCAGCGTAGTCGGGGGAGAGACTGAAGCTTTCTTT	CASSVVGGETEAFF
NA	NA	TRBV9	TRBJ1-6	TGTGCCAGCAGCGCCGCCACCGGGGGCTCGTCACCCCTCCACTTT	CASSAATGGSSPLHF
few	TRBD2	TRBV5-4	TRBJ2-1	TGTGCCAGCAGCCTAGGACTAGCGGGTAACCTTATCTATGAGCAGTTCTTC	CASSLGLAGNLIYEQFF
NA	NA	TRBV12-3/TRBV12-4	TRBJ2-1	TGTGCCAGCAGTTTGCGGTCCCAACAAAGGGGAATCTTC	CASSLRSQQRGIF
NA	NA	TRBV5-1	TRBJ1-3	TGCGCCAGCAGCTCGAGCCTAAGTGGACAAAGCTCTGGAAACACCATATATTTT	CASSSSLSGQSSGNTIYF
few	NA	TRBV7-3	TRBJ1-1	TGTGCCAGCAGCTTCATTGGCAATGGTGAAACTGAAGCTTTCTTT	CASSFIGNGETEAFF
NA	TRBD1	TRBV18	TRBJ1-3	TGTGCCAGCTCACCCGATACAGGGGTCCGGAACACCATATATTTT	CASSPDTGVRNTIYF
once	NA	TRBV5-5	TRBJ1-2	TGTGCCAGCAGCTGGGGTACAGGGAGGATTCTAGGGGACTATGGCTACACCTTC	CASSWGTGRILGDYGYTF
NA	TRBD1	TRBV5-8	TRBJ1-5	TGTGCCAGCAGCGCAGGGGGATATAGCAATCAGCCCCAGCATTTT	CASSAGGYSNQPQHF
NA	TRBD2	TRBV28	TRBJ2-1	TGTGCCAGCAGTCCACGGACTAGCTCCCTTATATCCTACAATGAGCAGTTCTTC	CASSPRTSSLISYNEQFF
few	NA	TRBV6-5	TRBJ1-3	TGTGCCAGCAGTTACGCGGGGCAGGGAAGAGGAAACACCATATATTTT	CASSYAGQGRGNTIYF
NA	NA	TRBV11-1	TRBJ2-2	TGTGCCAGCAGCTTAGGACCAAACACCGGGGAGCTGTTTTTT	CASSLGPNTGELFF
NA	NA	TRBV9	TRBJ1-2	TGTGCCAGCAGCGTATCTCAAGGACATCTCTATGGCTACACCTTC	CASSVSQGHLYGYTF
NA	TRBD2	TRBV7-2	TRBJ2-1	TGTGCCAGCAGCTTAGTAGGTAGCGGGGCTAACAATGAGCAGTTCTTC	CASSLVGSGANNEQFF
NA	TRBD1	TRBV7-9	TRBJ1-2	TGTGCCAGCAGCTTGACAGGGCAGGGTGGCTACACCTTC	CASSLTGQGGYTF
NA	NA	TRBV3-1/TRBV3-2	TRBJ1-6	TGTGCCAGCAGCCAACGTTCCGTTGGCGGGGGCGCCTATAATTCACCCCTCCACTTT	CASSQRSVGGGAYNSPLHF
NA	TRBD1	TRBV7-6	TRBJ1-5	TGTGCCAGCAGCTTAGAGGGAGGGGGCCTCTATAGCAATCAGCCCCAGCATTTT	CASSLEGGGLYSNQPQHF
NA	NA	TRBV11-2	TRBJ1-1	TGTGCCAGCAGCTCCGACAGAACTTCCACTGAAGCTTTCTTT	CASSSDRTSTEAFF
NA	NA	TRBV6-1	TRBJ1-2	TGTGCCAGCAGTGAATACGGGGGCGGGGGCTACACCTTC	CASSEYGGGGYTF
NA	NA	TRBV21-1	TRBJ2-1	TGTGCCAGCTCCCGAACGGGGACGGGGGGGCTTGGGACCTACAATGAGCAGTTCTTC	CASSRTGTGGLGTYNEQFF
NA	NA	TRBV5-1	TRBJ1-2	TGCGCCAGCAGCCTGGGCTCTAACTATGGCTACACCTTC	CASSLGSNYGYTF
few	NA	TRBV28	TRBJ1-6	TGTGCCAGCAGTCACCAAGGGGCAACCCTCCACTTT	CASSHQGATLHF
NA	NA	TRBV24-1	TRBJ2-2	TGTGCCACCATGGGATTGAACACCGGGGAGCTGTTTTTT	CATMGLNTGELFF
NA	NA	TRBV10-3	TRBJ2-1	TGTGCCATCAAAGGGGAGTTAGAGCAGTTCTTC	CAIKGELEQFF
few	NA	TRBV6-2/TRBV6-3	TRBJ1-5	TGTGCCAGCAGTCAACTGACGCCCAATCAGCCCCAGCATTTT	CASSQLTPNQPQHF
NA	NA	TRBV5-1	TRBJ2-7	TGCGCCAGCAGCTTAAAGGGGTCCTCCTACGAGCAGTACTTC	CASSLKGSSYEQYF
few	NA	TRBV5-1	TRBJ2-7	TGCGCCAGCAGCGCCGGACAGACCCGCGAGCAGTACTTC	CASSAGQTREQYF
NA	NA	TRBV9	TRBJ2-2	TGTGCCAGCAGCGTAGGGGTAGGGGGGTCCGGGAACACCGGGGAGCTGTTTTTT	CASSVGVGGSGNTGELFF
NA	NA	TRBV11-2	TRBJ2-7	TGTGCCAGCAGCTTCGACAGCTACGAGCAGTACTTC	CASSFDSYEQYF
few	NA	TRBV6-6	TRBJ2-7	TGTGCCAGCAGTTACGGATCGTACGTGGGATGGGACGAGCAGTACTTC	CASSYGSYVGWDEQYF
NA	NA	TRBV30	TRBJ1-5	TGTGCCTGGAGTGTACAGGAGCATCAGCCCCAGCATTTT	CAWSVQEHQPQHF
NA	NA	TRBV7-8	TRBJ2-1	TGTGCCAGCAGCTTAACTAGCTTATCCTACAATGAGCAGTTCTTC	CASSLTSLSYNEQFF
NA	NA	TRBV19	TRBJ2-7	TGTGCCAGTAGTATGCGGCAGGGAGGCTACGAGCAGTACTTC	CASSMRQGGYEQYF
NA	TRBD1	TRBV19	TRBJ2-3	TGTGCCAGTAGTATATGGGGGACAGGGTTTACAGATACGCAGTATTTT	CASSIWGTGFTDTQYF